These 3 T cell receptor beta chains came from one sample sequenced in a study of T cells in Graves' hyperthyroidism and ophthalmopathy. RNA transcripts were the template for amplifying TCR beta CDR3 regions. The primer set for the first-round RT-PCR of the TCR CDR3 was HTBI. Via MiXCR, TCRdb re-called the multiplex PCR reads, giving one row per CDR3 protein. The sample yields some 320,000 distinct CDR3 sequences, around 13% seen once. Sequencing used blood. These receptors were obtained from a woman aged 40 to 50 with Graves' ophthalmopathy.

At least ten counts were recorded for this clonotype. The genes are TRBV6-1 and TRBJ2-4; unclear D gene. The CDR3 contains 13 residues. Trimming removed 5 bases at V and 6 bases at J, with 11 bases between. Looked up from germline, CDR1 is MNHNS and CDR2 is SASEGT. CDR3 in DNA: TGTGCCAGCAGTCTGGACGTCGGAAACATTCAGTACTTC. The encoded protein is CASSLDVGNIQYF.

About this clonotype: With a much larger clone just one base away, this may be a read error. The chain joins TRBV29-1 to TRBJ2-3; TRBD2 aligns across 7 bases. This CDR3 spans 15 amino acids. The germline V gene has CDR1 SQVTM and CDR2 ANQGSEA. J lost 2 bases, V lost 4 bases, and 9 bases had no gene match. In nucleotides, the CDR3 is TGCAGCGTTGGAGTTGCTAGCGGCTACACAGATACGCAGTATTTT. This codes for CSVGVASGYTDTQYF.

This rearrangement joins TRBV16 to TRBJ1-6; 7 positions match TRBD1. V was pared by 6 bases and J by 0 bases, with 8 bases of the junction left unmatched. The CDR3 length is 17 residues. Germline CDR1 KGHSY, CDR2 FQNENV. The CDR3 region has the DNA TGTGCCAGCAGTTATCGCAACAGGGGCTCCTATAATTCACCCCTCCACTTT. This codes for CASSYRNRGSYNSPLHF. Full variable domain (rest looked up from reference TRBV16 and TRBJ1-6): GEEVAQTPKHLVRGEGQKAKLYCAPIKGHSYVFWYQQVLKNEFKFLISFQNENVFDETGMPKERFSAKCLPNSPCSLEIQATKLEDSAVYFCASSYRNRGSYNSPLHFGNGTRLTVT.